The text below deals with one T cell receptor beta chain. What it binds is not known. The data stem from a study of cytomegalovirus exposure and HLA in healthy donors. With 60 Vbeta and 13 Jbeta primers, the PCR was carried out. Using immunoSEQ multiplex PCR, the repertoire was profiled, and TCRdb retains in-frame clones only, with some absent. The table includes approximately 40,000 clones, more than 80% detected once. Whole-study findings and limits: Within an earlier analysis, most TCR beta V segments proved productive either about 87% or about 30% of the time. In a later analysis, productive TCRs from donors in an Asian-associated ancestry cluster reportedly carried fewer N-insertions than the cohort mean.

Sequencing was carried out using PBMCs. This TCR came from a woman in her thirties or forties in good health and CMV-seronegative.

The CDR3 spells CASKQGWLTEAFF. CDR3 sequence (DNA): TGTGCCAGCAAACAGGGGTGGCTCACTGAAGCTTTCTTT. This chain joins TRBV6-5 and TRBJ1-1, with 7 bases fitting TRBD1. The CDR3 length is 13 residues. The trim removed 7 bases at V and 4 bases at J, leaving 6 bases unmatched. CDR1 is MNHEY, CDR2 SVGAGI, per germline.